The text below deals with one TCR beta chain. Its antigen target is currently unknown. No base quality values were provided; no much bigger clone lies one nucleotide off. The data stem from a study of T cell responses to AZD1222 COVID-19 vaccine (dated by TCRdb to the early 2020s). Looking at the study overall: A total of 233 trial participants underwent TCR sequencing, of whom around 210 had received two doses of AZD1222 and around 25 had received two doses of the MenACWY control vaccine. Trial participants were enrolled by age into 18-55, 56-69 and 70-plus year subgroups, with approximately 150, 30 and 60 TCR-sequenced participants respectively. Study-wide conclusions, independent of this receptor: Spike-specific TCR breadth and depth rose significantly after two AZD1222 doses compared with day 0 and with MenACWY recipients. Epitopes outside the regions mutated in the B.1.351 and B.1.1.7 variants were reportedly recognized by nearly half of the unique spike-specific TCRs. Vaccine-associated CD4 TCRs spanned the whole spike protein, with dominant responses in regions 160-218 and 743-854. Participants were mostly white British and included more females than males, and it was suggested by the authors that clonal diversity may have been underestimated. No day 14 peak-response samples were available, so repertoires were characterized only after the peak T cell response. Conclusions about previously exposed vaccinees were limited because only six AZD1222 recipients were SARS-CoV-2 seropositive at baseline. The 56-69-year group was small, and its depth increase did not reach significance, likely because of low power.

This specimen's time point label, per the study, means: about 28 days (+/-7) after the second vaccine dose. Because spike-specific TCR depth and breadth did not differ between the two schedules, AZD1222 recipients who got a second dose at roughly 4 weeks were pooled with those who got a second dose at roughly 12 weeks. Samples from vaccinated people were obtained from the UK trials COV001 and COV002, which included a single-blind randomized controlled phase 2/3 trial of AZD1222 (ChAdOx1 nCoV-19) in healthy adults. For TCRbeta chain sequencing, PBMC samples from trial participants were taken at day 0 and at day 28 after the second dose. The CDR3 regions of human TCRbeta chains were subjected to immunosequencing. Turning to the authors' computational methods: TCRs in the repertoires were compared against a reference library of SARS-CoV-2-specific TCRs that had been generated with the MIRA antigen-specificity platform. Breadth meant the fraction of unique TCRs that were SARS-CoV-2-associated, whereas depth meant the fraction of total T cells that were SARS-CoV-2-associated. Using the MIRA data, every spike-specific TCR was mapped to the spike region that the TCR reacted to and assigned to either a CD4 or a CD8 class. Log10-transformed breadth and depth values were compared by one-way ANOVA with Sidak's multiple comparisons tests. The source is immuneACCESS, and TCRdb retained only in-frame sequences with V and J called. Part of the clones is not carried over; for the studies checked, unresolved V genes explain less than half of this, and the remainder is unexplained. That table is the source of V, J and clone size, and D and trimming were worked out from the DNA. The sample yields tens of thousands of clones; 80% were counted once. 11% to 15% of the sample rests with the top ten.

V is clipped by 0 bases and J by 9 bases, and the sequence between their germline boundaries is 18 bases long. The germline V gene yields ENHRY for CDR1 and SYGVKD for CDR2. The CDR3 goes from the cysteine to the phenylalanine over 15 residues. Only the CDR3 region is kept as DNA, spanning 45 bases read in frame from base 1. The chain links TRBV10-3 with TRBJ2-7; the D region possibly corresponds to TRBD2 (6 bases align). The specimen comprised peripheral blood, sampled 28 days after the second AZD1222 dose. The TCR sequence derives from an adult who received the AZD1222 COVID-19 vaccine. Here is the DNA: TGTGCCATCAGTGAGTCGGGGGGAAGCACGGTTGGGCAGTACTTC. It encodes CAISESGGSTVGQYF.